These 21 T cell receptor beta chains were sequenced from one sample in a study of cytomegalovirus exposure and HLA in healthy donors. Primers included in the PCR were 60 Vbeta and 13 Jbeta primers. This table comes from immunoSEQ multiplex PCR, and its TCRdb copy is limited to in-frame clones, with some not included. The sample records approximately 150,000 clones, 78% being singletons. Sequencing was carried out using PBMCs. The receptors were sampled from a female donor in good health and CMV-seronegative.

This chain uses TRBV29-1 with TRBJ2-7; 8 bases are a match to TRBD2. Germline V gives CDR1 SQVTM, CDR2 ANQGSEA. Trimming took 6 bases from V and 6 from J; bases not matched to a gene: 7. CDR3 size: 12 residues. CDR3 nucleotide sequence: TGCAGCGTAACCGGGACTAGACTCGAGCAGTACTTC. Translated, it gives CSVTGTRLEQYF.

The V call is TRBV29-1, the J call TRBJ1-1; no firm D call. V was trimmed by 5 bases and J by 11 bases, leaving 15 bases between them. Germline CDR1 and CDR2: SQVTM and ANQGSEA. This CDR3 contains 11 residues. CDR3 sequence: CSVTLGSVAFF. CDR3 sequence (DNA): TGCAGCGTTACTTTGGGCTCGGTTGCTTTCTTT.

This clone has just a few counts. V and J are TRBV10-2 and TRBJ1-5, with D possibly matching TRBD1 (5 bases). The ends were cut back, 7 bases at V and 0 bases at J, with 7 bases in the middle. The germline V gene has CDR1 WSHSY and CDR2 SAAADI. The CDR3 consists of 13 residues. The CDR3 here is CASTQGSNQPQHF. CDR3 sequence (DNA): TGCGCCAGCACTCAGGGTAGCAATCAGCCCCAGCATTTT.

The J gene is TRBJ2-1, the V gene TRBV15; 7 bases agree with TRBD2. The V and J ends lost 0 bases and 2 bases, in that order; junction bases with no gene match: 1. The CDR3 spans 15 residues. CDR1 and CDR2 (germline): LNHNV, YYDKDF (reference sequence). The CDR3 DNA reads TGTGCCACCAGCAGAGATGCGGGAGCCTACAATGAGCAGTTCTTC. Its protein is CATSRDAGAYNEQFF.

The chain combines TRBV7-8 with TRBJ2-3, with D unclear. Germline V gene data show CDR1 as SGHVS and CDR2 as FQNEAQ. The V and J ends lost 5 bases and 3 bases respectively, with 18 bases between them. This CDR3 has 16 residues. The DNA of the CDR3 is TGTGCCAGCAGCATCCCCCGGCTAAGAGGTACAGATACGCAGTATTTT. This translates into CASSIPRLRGTDTQYF.

Here the CDR3 reads CASSITGAYQETQYF. DNA for the CDR3: TGTGCCAGTAGTATTACAGGAGCGTACCAAGAGACCCAGTACTTC. The chain links TRBV19 to TRBJ2-5, with D perhaps TRBD1 (5 bases). The CDR3 is 15 residues long. The V end lost 3 bases, the J end lost 0 bases, and 11 bases lay between the germline ends. Looked up from germline, CDR1 is LNHDA and CDR2 is SQIVND (reference sequence).

This clone was seen a few times. The V gene is TRBV5-1, the J gene TRBJ1-1, with TRBD1 matching 7 bases. The length of the CDR3 is 14 residues. Germline V lookup: CDR1 SGHRS, CDR2 YFSETQ. Trimming cost V 4 bases and J 2 bases; bases outside gene matches: 5. This CDR3 reads CASSTGTVNTEAFF. In DNA, the CDR3 is TGCGCCAGCAGCACCGGGACAGTAAACACTGAAGCTTTCTTT. Supplemented by reference TRBV5-1 and TRBJ1-1, the full variable domain reads KAGVTQTPRYLIKTRGQQVTLSCSPISGHRSVSWYQQTPGQGLQFLFEYFSETQRNKGNFPGRFSGRQFSNSRSEMNVSTLELGDSALYLCASSTGTVNTEAFFGQGTRLTVV.

The rearrangement uses TRBV27 and TRBJ2-7, with 7 bases aligning to TRBD1. This CDR3 is 14 amino acids long. Trimming removed 5 bases from V and 7 bases from J; junction bases left unmatched: 11. Per the germline V gene, CDR1 is MNHEY and CDR2 is SMNVEV (reference sequence). CDR3 DNA: TGTGCCAGCAGTACGCCGGGACAGAAGAAGGAGCAGTACTTC. Translation gives CASSTPGQKKEQYF.

The rearrangement joins TRBV6-1 to TRBJ1-1, with TRBD1 matching over 7 bases. CDR3 length equals 14 residues. V shed 5 bases, J shed 4 bases, and the junction held 7 bases outside the gene matches. CDR1 is MNHNS and CDR2 is SASEGT in the germline V gene. The CDR3 loop reads CASSSGTVSTEAFF. CDR3 bases: TGTGCCAGCAGTTCCGGGACAGTGAGCACTGAAGCTTTCTTT.

V usage is TRBV30 and J usage is TRBJ2-1; 9 nucleotides line up with TRBD2. Germline CDR1 is GTSNPN and CDR2 is SVGIG (reference sequence). The CDR3 sequence is 16 residues long. V trimming: 0 bases; J trimming: 1 base; junction bases outside the gene matches: 4. The CDR3 bases are TGTGCCTGGAGTGTAAAAGCGGGGGGTTCCTACAATGAGCAGTTCTTC. It codes for CAWSVKAGGSYNEQFF.

The genes are TRBV4-1 and TRBJ1-1; possibly TRBD1 for D (5 bases). This CDR3 has 16 residues. V gave up 0 bases and J gave up 4 bases, with 15 bases separating them. CDR1 and CDR2 from the germline V gene are MGHRA and YSYEKL. In DNA, the CDR3 is TGCGCCAGCAGCCAAGAGACGCGGCCCGGGGGCACTGAAGCTTTCTTT. This encodes CASSQETRPGGTEAFF.

The chain has TRBV6-5 and TRBJ1-1, with 9 bases aligning to TRBD1. Germline V gene sequence: CDR1 MNHEY, CDR2 SVGAGI. The CDR3 covers 14 residues. V trimming: 6 bases; J trimming: 2 bases; junction bases outside the gene matches: 4. CDR3 nucleotide sequence: TGTGCCAGCAGCCGCACAGGGGGCAACACTGAAGCTTTCTTT. The encoded protein is CASSRTGGNTEAFF.

Details on this clone: A much bigger clone sits one base away, suggesting this may be a read error. Other nucleotide sequences in the sample specify the same CDR3. V usage is TRBV2 and J usage is TRBJ1-5; D is unclear. The V end lost 5 bases, the J end lost 0 bases, and 5 bases lay between the germline ends. The CDR3 has 13 amino acids. Germline CDR1 is SNHLY and CDR2 is FYNNEI. The CDR3 is CASSSDSNQPQHF. CDR3 bases: TGTGCCAGCAGTTCAGATAGCAATCAGCCCCAGCATTTT.

The J gene is TRBJ2-1, the V gene TRBV4-3, with TRBD2 matching over 14 bases. Losses at the gene ends were 0 bases for V and 0 bases for J; bases not matched to a gene: 4. The germline V gene has CDR1 LGHNA and CDR2 YSLEER. CDR3 size: 19 residues. Written as DNA, the CDR3 is TGCGCCAGCAGCCAAGACCTGACTAGCGGGGGGGGCTCCTACAATGAGCAGTTCTTC. Translation: CASSQDLTSGGGSYNEQFF.

The chain combines TRBV7-9 with TRBJ2-7; a possible D gene is TRBD2 (6 bases). The CDR3 totals 13 residues. The V end lost 5 bases, the J end lost 4 bases, and 12 bases lay between the germline ends. Germline V CDR1 and CDR2: SEHNR, FQNEAQ (reference sequence). The CDR3 DNA reads as TGTGCCAGCAGCCCATCTAGCGCTTACGAGCAGTACTTC. Translation gives CASSPSSAYEQYF.

The rearrangement uses TRBV7-9 and TRBJ2-3; TRBD1 matches at 7 bases. The CDR3 is 14 residues long. V trimming: 1 base; J trimming: 6 bases; junction bases outside the gene matches: 4. CDR1 is SEHNR, CDR2 FQNEAQ, per germline (reference sequence). Written as DNA, the CDR3 is TGTGCCAGCAGCTTAGGAGGGGGCTCCGATACGCAGTATTTT. Residues: CASSLGGGSDTQYF.

This clone came up a few times. V usage is TRBV19 and J usage is TRBJ2-2, with 7 bases matching TRBD1. Trimming cost V 2 bases and J 4 bases; bases outside gene matches: 4. CDR3 size: 15 residues. Per the germline V gene, CDR1 is LNHDA and CDR2 is SQIVND (reference sequence). The CDR3 reads CASSINPGGTGELFF. The CDR3 DNA is TGTGCCAGTAGTATAAACCCAGGGGGCACCGGGGAGCTGTTTTTT.

The V and J genes are TRBV19 and TRBJ2-1; 10 nucleotides align to TRBD2. Germline CDR1 LNHDA, CDR2 SQIVND (reference sequence). This CDR3 has 17 residues. Trimming at V came to 5 bases and at J to 3 bases, leaving 10 bases not matched to a gene. DNA for the CDR3: TGTGCCAGTAGTGCTAGCGGGGGCAGGTCGGACTACAATGAGCAGTTCTTC. It specifies CASSASGGRSDYNEQFF.

The chain recombines TRBV15 with TRBJ1-1, with a weak D call TRBD1 (6 bases). The V end lost 6 bases, the J end lost 8 bases, and 10 bases lay between the germline ends. Germline assignment: CDR1 LNHNV and CDR2 YYDKDF (reference sequence). This CDR3 contains 11 residues. The chain's CDR3 is CATSQDREAFF. In DNA, the CDR3 is TGTGCCACCAGTCAAGACAGGGAAGCTTTCTTT.

This rearrangement joins TRBV28 to TRBJ2-5; 8 bases match TRBD2. The V and J ends lost 6 bases and 2 bases, in that order; junction bases with no gene match: 11. This CDR3 has 16 amino acids. Germline CDR1 and CDR2: MDHEN and SYDVKM. The CDR3 region has the DNA TGTGCCAGCAGCTCGTCGTATAGCGGGGTGCAAGAGACCCAGTACTTC. This codes for CASSSSYSGVQETQYF. The whole variable domain, filled in from reference TRBV28 and TRBJ2-5, reads DVKVTQSSRYLVKRTGEKVFLECVQDMDHENMFWYRQDPGLGLRLIYFSYDVKMKEKGDIPEGYSVSREKKERFSLILESASTNQTSMYLCASSSSYSGVQETQYFGPGTRLLVL.

The chain employs TRBV5-1 and TRBJ2-2, with 9 positions matching TRBD1. The V gene end was trimmed by 6 bases and the J gene end by 4 bases; junction bases not matched to a gene: 10. The length of the CDR3 is 16 residues. Germline V gene lookup returns CDR1 SGHRS and CDR2 YFSETQ. CDR3 DNA sequence: TGCGCCAGCAACCCGGGACAGGGTTTCGGCACCGGGGAGCTGTTTTTT. As protein: CASNPGQGFGTGELFF. Together with reference TRBV5-1 and TRBJ2-2, the CDR3 gives the full variable domain: KAGVTQTPRYLIKTRGQQVTLSCSPISGHRSVSWYQQTPGQGLQFLFEYFSETQRNKGNFPGRFSGRQFSNSRSEMNVSTLELGDSALYLCASNPGQGFGTGELFFGEGSRLTVL.